Listed below are T cell receptor beta chains from one sample, sequenced in a study of T cells in Graves' hyperthyroidism and ophthalmopathy. TCRdb re-called the multiplex PCR reads with MiXCR, one entry per CDR3 protein. There are a few hundred thousand distinct CDR3 sequences in the sample; 15% to 19% occur only once, and roughly 26% lies in the top ten. Sequenced sample: blood. These receptors were collected from a young woman with Graves' hyperthyroidism that later progressed to Graves' ophthalmopathy. Each CDR3 is given with its conserved first and last residue. Each record gives: CDR3 protein, CDR3 DNA, D gene, V gene, J gene, clone size. A D gene is named only where the DNA matches it firmly. For some rows the clone size is stated as once, few or many, or as a class when expanded; others skip it.

CASSPGTGQNYGYTF	TGTGCCAGCTCACCAGGAACGGGACAGAACTATGGCTACACCTTC	TRBD1	TRBV18	TRBJ1-2	many
CASSYDGLGSYEQYF	TGTGCCAGCAGTTACGATGGATTGGGTTCCTACGAGCAGTACTTC	.	TRBV6-6	TRBJ2-7	few
CASSARDSWEQYF	TGTGCCAGCAGCGCTAGGGACAGTTGGGAGCAGTACTTC	TRBD1	TRBV7-9	TRBJ2-7	many
CASSPLLGLGTGELFF	TGTGCCAGCAGCCCTCTCCTGGGGTTGGGCACCGGGGAGCTGTTTTTT	.	TRBV7-6	TRBJ2-2	.
CAWGSLDTGELFF	TGTGCCTGGGGTTCGTTGGACACCGGGGAGCTGTTTTTT	.	TRBV30	TRBJ2-2	many
CASSFRTSRYEQYF	TGTGCCAGCAGTTTTAGGACTAGCCGCTACGAGCAGTACTTC	TRBD2	TRBV28	TRBJ2-7	many
CSAPERSGGSYEQYF	TGCAGTGCACCGGAGAGGTCCGGGGGCTCCTACGAGCAGTACTTC	.	TRBV20-1	TRBJ2-7	few
CASSPGQGVEKLFF	TGTGCCAGCAGCCCGGGACAGGGTGTGGAAAAACTGTTTTTT	TRBD1	TRBV3-1	TRBJ1-4	many
CSARPQGYGYTF	TGCAGTGCTAGACCCCAGGGCTATGGCTACACCTTC	.	TRBV20-1	TRBJ1-2	many
CASRPLGLANYNEQFF	TGTGCCAGCAGACCCCTGGGGCTAGCTAACTACAATGAGCAGTTCTTC	.	TRBV6-2/TRBV6-3	TRBJ2-1	many
CASSERLVVEQFF	TGTGCCAGCAGTGAAAGACTAGTAGTTGAGCAGTTCTTC	.	TRBV6-1	TRBJ2-1	.